This T cell receptor beta chain was found in a study of T cells in women clearing cervical HPV infection. Study summary: Controls gave blood once infection was undetectable; cases at lesion identification.

A note on this clone: The read finishes 3 residues shy of the CDR3 end, and the germline J gene is used to complete it.

The CDR3 has 14 amino acids. V lost 1 base and J 0 bases, leaving 8 bases between the germline ends. Germline V gives CDR1 DFQATT, CDR2 SNEGSKA (reference sequence). Only in-frame clones appear in the TCRdb table, and some are missing; sequencing was by immunoSEQ multiplex PCR. The sample table sets out under 20,000 clones. The genes are TRBV20-1 and TRBJ2-3, with D perhaps TRBD2 (6 bases). The sequenced material came from blood buffy coat. This receptor was taken from a woman aged 18-70 years with a cervical HPV16 infection that either progressed to CIN3+ or cleared (not recorded which). The CDR3: CSARAGTSTDTQYF. CDR3 bases read: TGCAGTGCTAGAGCGGGGACTAGCACAGATACG.